Reported below is one TCR beta chain. Its specificity is not known. A read error is possible here, since a much larger clone lies one base away. This entry is derived from a study of glioma-infiltrating T cells. The iRepertoire nested amplicon-rescue multiplex PCR amplified TCR alpha and beta CDR3s from RNA. TCRdb reprocessed the multiplex PCR reads with MiXCR, giving one entry per CDR3 protein. This sample has some 100,000 distinct CDR3 sequences, with about 25% found just once. Germline V gene lookup returns CDR1 LGHDT and CDR2 YNNKEL (reference sequence). This CDR3 contains 13 residues. Trimming shortened V by 4 bases and J by 3 bases, and 10 bases separated the two germline ends. Study results and limitations: Only very few CDR3 sequences appeared in both tissue and blood.

This TCR was sampled from a human donor with low-grade glioma or glioblastoma, undergoing nonglioma brain surgery, or in good health (not recorded which). Material: glioma tissue, nonneoplastic brain tissue, or PBMCs (not recorded which). V and J are TRBV3-1 and TRBJ2-7; D might be TRBD2 (5 bases). This CDR3 is CASSPREGYEQYF. Written as DNA, the CDR3 is TGTGCCAGCAGCCCCCGAGAGGGCTACGAGCAGTACTTC.